The entry below describes one T cell receptor beta chain. The target of this receptor is not known. No per-base quality is available; no much larger clone lies one base away. The germline V gene (reference sequence) provides CDR1 LGHDT and CDR2 YNNKEL. Trimming takes 4 bases from V and 3 bases from J, and the germline ends sit 10 bases apart. The CDR3 contains 14 residues, cysteine and phenylalanine counted. The read is trimmed to its CDR3 DNA, 42 bases read in frame from base 1. The sample is drawn from a study of blood T cell repertoires in COVID-19 (dated by TCRdb to the early 2020s). Turning to the overall study: Collaborator samples came from the United States, Italy and Spain and covered acute and convalescent phases of COVID-19. Samples were obtained from the ongoing ImmuneRACE study (first 160 participants) and from 950 to 1,500 subjects provided by 6 global collaborators. HLA class I and class II types, where available, came from metadata supplied by the sample provider rather than from assay-based typing. The prospective study material was composed of cDNA or gDNA derived from T cells, B-cell-depleted T cells, or PBMCs. The sample metadata nearly always contained a de-identified subject ID, COVID-19 status, age in years and sex. The repertoires were made available in a free public database intended to serve as a resource for research on the immune response to SARS-CoV-2. Subjects who had been exposed to COVID-19, were actively infected with it, or had recovered from it provided the deeply sampled blood TCRbeta repertoires that made up the dataset. Overall study results and their limits: Clinical and demographic metadata were provided uncurated, with the amount varying by source and participant.

Participants in the prospective study were enrolled through a virtual design, were aged about 18 to 89 years, and lived in under 25 United States geographic areas. Cohort assignment in the prospective study relied on participant-reported clinical history from a screening survey and a study questionnaire. Recovered participants in ImmuneRACE Cohort 3 were defined by two consecutive negative NP/OP PCR tests, clearance by a healthcare professional, or resolution of symptoms. Each participant in the prospective study had whole blood, serum and a nasopharyngeal or oropharyngeal swab collected by mobile phlebotomists. Participants in the prospective study had the option to provide additional blood draws and questionnaires over a roughly two-month period. Before DNA extraction, blood samples from the prospective study were shipped at room temperature or frozen. TCRbeta CDR3 regions were amplified from genomic DNA using the immunoSEQ Assay, a bias-controlled multiplex PCR. The published analysis was carried out like this. Nucleated cell counts per sample were estimated from amplification of reference gene primers within the assay. Sequence reads were collapsed and filtered to measure the absolute abundance of every unique TCRbeta CDR3 rearrangement. Productive Simpson clonality was computed per sample as the square root of Simpson's diversity index over productive rearrangements. TCRdb provides this immuneACCESS table in a form limited to in-frame rearrangements. Some clones are lacking; in checked studies, under half of them reflect an unresolved V gene, and why the rest are absent is not known. D and trimming come from the DNA, and the V and J calls and clone size come from that table. In this sample the table shows roughly 400,000 clones, around 87% of which occur a single time. Clones ranked in the top ten supply around 10% of the sample.

Specimen: PBMCs or T cells enriched from blood (not recorded which). The chain couples TRBV3-1 (or the pseudogene TRBV3-2) to TRBJ1-3; the D region possibly corresponds to TRBD1 (5 bases align). This receptor was obtained from a woman aged 45-59 years who had recovered from COVID-19. The CDR3 protein is CASSLGVNGNTIYF. In nucleotides, the sequence is TGTGCCAGCAGCCTAGGGGTCAATGGAAACACCATATATTTT.